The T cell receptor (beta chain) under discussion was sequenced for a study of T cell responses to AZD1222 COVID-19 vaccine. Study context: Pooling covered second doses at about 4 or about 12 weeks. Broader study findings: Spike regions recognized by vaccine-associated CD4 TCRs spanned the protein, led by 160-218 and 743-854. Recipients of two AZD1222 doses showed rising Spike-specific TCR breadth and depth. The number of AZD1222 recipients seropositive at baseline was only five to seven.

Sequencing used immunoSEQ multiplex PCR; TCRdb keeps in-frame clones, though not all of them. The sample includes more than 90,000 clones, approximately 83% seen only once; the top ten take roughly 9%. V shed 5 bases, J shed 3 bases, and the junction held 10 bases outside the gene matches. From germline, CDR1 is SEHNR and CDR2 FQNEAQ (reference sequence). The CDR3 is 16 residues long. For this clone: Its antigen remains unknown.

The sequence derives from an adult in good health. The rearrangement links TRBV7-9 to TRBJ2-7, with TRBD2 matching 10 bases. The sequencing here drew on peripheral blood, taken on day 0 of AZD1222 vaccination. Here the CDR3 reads CASSPATSGVRYEQYF. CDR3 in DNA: TGTGCCAGCAGCCCCGCTACTAGCGGGGTCCGCTACGAGCAGTACTTC.